The clone carrying this TCR beta chain came up many times. The data are from a study of T-cell memory formation after mild COVID-19. The CDR3 is made up of 15 amino acids. Deletions cut 2 bases from V and 5 bases from J, with 15 bases between. Germline CDR1 reads MNHEY; CDR2 reads SMNVEV (reference sequence). Each CDR3 protein is one row after TCRdb ran MiXCR on the 5' RACE reads. The table has some 13,000 distinct CDR3 sequences, around 13% seen once; the top ten hold about 52%. This chain links TRBV27 with TRBJ2-5; D is possibly TRBD2 (5 bases). The receptor was derived from an adult woman who had mild COVID-19 (a few samples of this study predate the infection). Cell type and time point are not known. Sample: PBMCs or a T cell subset sorted from them (not recorded which). DNA for the CDR3: TGTGCCAGCAGTTTACTTTCTTCTAGCTACGAGACCCAGTACTTC. Translation: CASSLLSSSYETQYF.